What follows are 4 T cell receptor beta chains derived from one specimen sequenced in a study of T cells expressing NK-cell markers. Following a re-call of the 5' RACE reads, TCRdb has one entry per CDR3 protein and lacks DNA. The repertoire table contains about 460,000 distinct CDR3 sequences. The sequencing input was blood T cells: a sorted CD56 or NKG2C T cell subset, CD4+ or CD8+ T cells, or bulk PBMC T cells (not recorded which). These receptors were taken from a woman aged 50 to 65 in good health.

The CDR3 spells CASSLYRFASYNEQFF. V is TRBV7-9 and J is TRBJ2-1; absent DNA, TCRdb's TRBD1 call cannot be checked. This CDR3 region has 16 residues. CDR1 is SEHNR, CDR2 FQNEAQ, per germline (reference sequence).

The CDR3 spells CSASPGGSSYNEQFF. The chain couples TRBV20-1 to TRBJ2-1; TCRdb returns TRBD1, unconfirmable since there is no DNA. Germline CDR1 reads DFQATT; CDR2 reads SNEGSKA (reference sequence). The CDR3 has 15 amino acids.

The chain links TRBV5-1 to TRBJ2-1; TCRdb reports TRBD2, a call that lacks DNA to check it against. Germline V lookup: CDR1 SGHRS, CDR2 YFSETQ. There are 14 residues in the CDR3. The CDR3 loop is CASRPLVSYNEQFF.

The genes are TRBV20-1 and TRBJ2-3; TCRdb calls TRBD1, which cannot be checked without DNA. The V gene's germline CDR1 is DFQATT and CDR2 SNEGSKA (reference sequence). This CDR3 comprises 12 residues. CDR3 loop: CSAQRPVDTQYF.